Sequencing of this TCR beta chain was carried out in a study of CD8 T cells in ankylosing spondylitis. Only a few counts were recorded for this clonotype. TCRdb ran MiXCR on the 5' RACE reads and lists one entry per CDR3 protein. The table has 250,000 or so distinct CDR3 sequences, 24% seen once. The CDR3 covers 15 residues. Trimming cost V 5 bases and J 1 base; bases outside gene matches: 9. Germline V gene sequence: CDR1 DFQATT, CDR2 SNEGSKA (reference sequence). V gene TRBV20-1 combines with J gene TRBJ2-3, with 7 bases aligning to TRBD1. The clonotype was recovered from a male donor with ankylosing spondylitis or in good health (not recorded which). Specimen: blood, either unsorted or a sorted T cell fraction (not recorded which). CDR3 coding DNA: TGCAGTGCTGCCGACAGGGTTGGGGGCACAGATACGCAGTATTTT. Translating it yields CSAADRVGGTDTQYF.